This TCR beta chain was sequenced for a study of shared T cell receptors in the human thymus. Clones were sequenced by immunoSEQ multiplex PCR, and TCRdb holds only the in-frame ones, with some missing. The sample lists almost 550,000 clones, 70% to 80% occurring once. The V gene's germline CDR1 is GTSNPN and CDR2 SVGIG (reference sequence). After removal of 4 bases from V and 7 bases from J, the junction contained 14 bases not matched to a gene. The CDR3 is 15 residues long. The same specimen was also included in a second study, on human thymus T cells. That report notes: Donation was from healthy Finnish infants who were having corrective surgery that addressed congenital heart defects. Thymic resections from corrective heart surgery supplied the tissue. Thymic and blood repertoires seemed to show skewed V and J gene use. The related literature has documented a marked overlap of thymic repertoires among unrelated individuals.

The receptor comes from a boy in the first two years of life with a congenital heart defect. V and J are TRBV30 and TRBJ2-7, with TRBD1 matching over 9 bases. The sequenced sample consisted of thymocytes. The CDR3 spells CAWTLTGGVGGEQYF. In DNA, the CDR3 is TGTGCCTGGACCCTCACAGGGGGCGTCGGGGGGGAGCAGTACTTC.